This entry lists 16 T cell receptor beta chains sequenced from one sample in a study of blood T cell repertoires in COVID-19. Clones were read by immunoSEQ multiplex PCR, and TCRdb kept only the in-frame ones, dropping some. This table holds under 250,000 clones, around 85% found once. The sample taken for sequencing was PBMCs or T cells enriched from blood (not recorded which). The receptors derive from a woman aged 40 to 49 with acute COVID-19.

The J gene is TRBJ2-2, the V gene TRBV7-9; 9 bases are a match to TRBD1. The CDR3 sequence is 17 residues long. J lost 0 bases, V lost 5 bases, and 7 bases had no gene match. Germline V gene sequence: CDR1 SEHNR, CDR2 FQNEAQ (reference sequence). CDR3 amino acids: CASSPTGGVSNTGELFF. The CDR3 DNA reads as TGTGCCAGCAGCCCAACAGGGGGCGTCTCGAACACCGGGGAGCTGTTTTTT. The variable domain in full, completed from reference TRBV7-9 and TRBJ2-2, reads DTGVSQNPRHKITKRGQNVTFRCDPISEHNRLYWYRQTLGQGPEFLTYFQNEAQLEKSRLLSDRFSAERPKGSFSTLEIQRTEQGDSAMYLCASSPTGGVSNTGELFFGEGSRLTVL.

V usage is TRBV9 and J usage is TRBJ2-3; a weak D match, TRBD2 (7 bases). The CDR3 sequence is 14 residues long. CDR1 is SGDLS and CDR2 is YYNGEE in the germline V gene. V shed 6 bases and J shed 6 bases, with 17 bases lying between them. CDR3 in amino acids: CASTEGGVSDTQYF. CDR3 in DNA: TGTGCCAGCACCGAGGGGGGGGTATCGGATACGCAGTATTTT.

This chain uses TRBV7-2 with TRBJ2-3, with D possibly TRBD2 on 6 matching bases. This CDR3 comprises 13 residues. In germline, CDR1 is SGHTA, CDR2 FQGNSA. V shed 4 bases and J shed 10 bases, with 15 bases lying between them. The CDR3 reads CASSSTEGPPQYF. CDR3 bases: TGTGCCAGCAGCTCAACGGAGGGCCCGCCGCAGTATTTT.

In regard to this clone: Other nucleotide sequences from this sample produce the same CDR3. CDR3 coding DNA: TGTGCCAGCAGCGTAGAACCAGGGTCTGAAGCTTTCTTT. Amino acid sequence: CASSVEPGSEAFF. The rearrangement joins TRBV9 to TRBJ1-1, with D maybe TRBD1 (5 bases). Germline CDR1 and CDR2: SGDLS and YYNGEE. CDR3 length equals 13 residues. Trimming left V 0 bases short and J 6 bases short, with 9 bases between.

V gene TRBV7-2 combines with J gene TRBJ1-6, with 8 positions matching TRBD1. The ends lost 7 bases at V and 8 bases at J; junction bases unmatched: 7. Germline lookup yields CDR1 SGHTA and CDR2 FQGNSA. The CDR3 runs 14 residues. CDR3 residues: CASIGTGRYSPLHF. CDR3 sequence (DNA): TGTGCCAGCATCGGGACAGGTCGTTATTCACCCCTCCACTTT.

In its sample, this clone was seen once. This sequence joins TRBV7-8 and TRBJ1-2; 7 nucleotides match TRBD1. Germline CDR1 reads SGHVS; CDR2 reads FQNEAQ. V shed 4 bases and J 2 bases; nucleotides not matched to a gene: 1. There are 13 residues in the CDR3. The CDR3 sequence: CASSSTGNYGYTF. CDR3 DNA: TGTGCCAGCAGCTCGACAGGGAACTATGGCTACACCTTC.

Only a few counts were recorded for this clone. The rearrangement links TRBV19 to TRBJ1-5; D remains unclear. Germline V CDR1 and CDR2: LNHDA, SQIVND (reference sequence). V dropped 1 base and J dropped 2 bases, with 9 bases sitting between them. The length of the CDR3 is 15 residues. CDR3 sequence: CASSIVGSGNQPQHF. The CDR3 nucleotides are TGTGCCAGTAGTATAGTAGGGAGCGGCAATCAGCCCCAGCATTTT.

The rearrangement joins TRBV4-1 to TRBJ2-5; 8 bases agree with TRBD2. Germline CDR1 reads MGHRA; CDR2 reads YSYEKL. V lost 0 bases to trimming and J lost 5 bases; unmatched junction nucleotides: 8. This CDR3 contains 16 residues. Here the CDR3 reads CASSQDPAGVLETQYF. The CDR3 region has the DNA TGCGCCAGCAGCCAAGACCCAGCGGGGGTGCTTGAGACCCAGTACTTC.

This chain joins TRBV7-2 and TRBJ2-5; D uncertain. The germline V gene encodes CDR1 SGHTA and CDR2 FQGNSA. Trimming left V 3 bases short and J 2 bases short, with 4 bases between. The CDR3 runs 12 residues. The CDR3 DNA follows: TGTGCCAGCAGCTTCGAGCAAGAGACCCAGTACTTC. It specifies CASSFEQETQYF.

The chain has TRBV11-3 and TRBJ1-1, with a possible D match to TRBD1 (5 bases). CDR3 size: 14 residues. The V end lost 11 bases, the J end lost 7 bases, and 23 bases lay between the germline ends. Germline V lookup: CDR1 SGHNT, CDR2 YENEEA. This CDR3 is CAFPVPPQVYEAFF. Here the CDR3 DNA reads TGTGCCTTTCCAGTCCCCCCACAGGTTTATGAAGCTTTCTTT.

This clone was detected only once. The V call is TRBV18, the J call TRBJ2-1; D call uncertain. The CDR3 contains 16 residues. Germline V gene data show CDR1 as KGHSH and CDR2 as LQKENI. V was trimmed by 2 bases and J by 0 bases, leaving 11 bases between them. The CDR3 protein is CASSPKVTNSYNEQFF. The CDR3 bases are TGTGCCAGCTCACCAAAGGTTACTAACTCCTACAATGAGCAGTTCTTC.

This clone was recorded once. The gene calls are TRBV19 and TRBJ2-3, with 7 bases fitting TRBD2. Germline V gene lookup returns CDR1 LNHDA and CDR2 SQIVND (reference sequence). This CDR3 has 14 amino acids. V trimming: 4 bases; J trimming: 4 bases; junction bases outside the gene matches: 5. This CDR3 reads CASSTGLGADTQYF. The CDR3 DNA reads as TGTGCCAGTAGTACCGGACTAGGAGCAGATACGCAGTATTTT.

About this clone: Other DNA sequences in the sample encode the same CDR3. The chain employs TRBV27 and TRBJ1-3; maybe TRBD1 (5 bases). Germline V gene lookup returns CDR1 MNHEY and CDR2 SMNVEV (reference sequence). The V end lost 2 bases, the J end lost 2 bases, and 7 bases lay between the germline ends. The CDR3 totals 14 residues. The CDR3 DNA sequence: TGTGCCAGCAGTTTACAGGGAACTGGAAACACCATATATTTT. Translated, it gives CASSLQGTGNTIYF.

The chain has TRBV6-1 and TRBJ2-7, with D perhaps matching TRBD2 (7 bases). This CDR3 contains 16 residues. Trimming took off 5 bases at V and 0 bases at J, with 17 bases between the two ends. The germline gives CDR1 MNHNS, CDR2 SASEGT. The CDR3, as DNA: TGTGCCAGCAGTCAAGAGGGGGGGAGAGGCTCCTACGAGCAGTACTTC. This gives the protein CASSQEGGRGSYEQYF.

V gene TRBV7-9 combines with J gene TRBJ1-4; D gene uncertain. Trimming took 5 bases from V and 3 from J, leaving 10 bases between them. The CDR3 is made up of 14 amino acids. From germline, CDR1 is SEHNR and CDR2 FQNEAQ (reference sequence). CDR3 amino acids: CASSPGWANEKLFF. DNA for the CDR3: TGTGCCAGCAGCCCCGGGTGGGCTAATGAAAAACTGTTTTTT.

The rearrangement links TRBV27 to TRBJ2-2, with a weak D call TRBD2 (6 bases). The CDR3 runs 14 residues. Germline CDR1 MNHEY, CDR2 SMNVEV (reference sequence). Trimming cost V 4 bases and J 5 bases, with 11 bases left between them. The CDR3 coding sequence is TGTGCCAGCAGTTATATCGCGGGAACCGGGGAGCTGTTTTTT. It specifies CASSYIAGTGELFF.